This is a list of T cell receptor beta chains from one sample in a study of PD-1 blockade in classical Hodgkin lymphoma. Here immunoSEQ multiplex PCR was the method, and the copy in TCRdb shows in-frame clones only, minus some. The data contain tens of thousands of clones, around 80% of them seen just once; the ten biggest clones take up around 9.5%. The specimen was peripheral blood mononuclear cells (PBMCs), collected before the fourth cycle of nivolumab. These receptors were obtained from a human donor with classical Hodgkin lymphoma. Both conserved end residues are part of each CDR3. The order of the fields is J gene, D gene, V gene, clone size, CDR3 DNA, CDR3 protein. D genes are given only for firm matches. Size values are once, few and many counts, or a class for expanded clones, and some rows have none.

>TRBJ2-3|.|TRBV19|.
TGTGCCAGTAGTCCAACAGGGTATGCAGATACGCAGTATTTT
CASSPTGYADTQYF
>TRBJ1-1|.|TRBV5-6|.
TGTGCCAGCAGCAGGGCAGGGGTCGGCCAGAACACTGAAGCTTTCTTT
CASSRAGVGQNTEAFF
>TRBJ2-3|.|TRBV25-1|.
TGTGCCAGCAGTGAGAGGTGGGGCACAGATACGCAGTATTTT
CASSERWGTDTQYF
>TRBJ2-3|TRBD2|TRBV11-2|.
TGTGCCAGCAGCTTACGGGGGGTGGGAGATACGCAGTATTTT
CASSLRGVGDTQYF
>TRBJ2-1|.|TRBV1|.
TGCACCAGCAGGGTACTAGCGGGAAACTACAATGAGCAGTTCTTC
CTSRVLAGNYNEQFF
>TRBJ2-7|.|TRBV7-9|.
TGTGCCAGCAGCCCGAGTTTGGAGCAGTACTTC
CASSPSLEQYF
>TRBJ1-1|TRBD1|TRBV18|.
TGTGCCAGCTCACCCTCGGGACAGGGGTTAGTGGAAGCTTTCTTT
CASSPSGQGLVEAFF
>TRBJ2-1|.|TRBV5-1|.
TGCGCCAGCAGCTTACCATCTGACTGGTCCAATGAGCAGTTCTTC
CASSLPSDWSNEQFF
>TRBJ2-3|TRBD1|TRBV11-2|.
TGTGCCAGCAGCTTAAGTTCAGGGGGCGGGACAGATACGCAGTATTTT
CASSLSSGGGTDTQYF
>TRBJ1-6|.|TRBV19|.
TGTGCCAGTAGATATCGGAGACAGGCTGGGGCACCCCTCCACTTT
CASRYRRQAGAPLHF
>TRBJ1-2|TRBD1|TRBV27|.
TGTGCCAGCAGTTTATCGACAGGGGTGTACGGCTACACCTTC
CASSLSTGVYGYTF
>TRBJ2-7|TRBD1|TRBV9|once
TGTGCCAGCAGCGTAGGATTGACAGGGAACTACGAGCAGTACTTC
CASSVGLTGNYEQYF
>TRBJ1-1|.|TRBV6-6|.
TGTGCCAGCGTAGCACAAACGGCGAGGGAAGCTTTCTTT
CASVAQTAREAFF
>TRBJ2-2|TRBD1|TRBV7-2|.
TGTGCCAGCAGCCTCAGGGGGACGAACACCGGGGAGCTGTTTTTT
CASSLRGTNTGELFF
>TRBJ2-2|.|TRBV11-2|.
TGTGCCAGCAGCCCAGGACTCATAACCGGGGAGCTGTTTTTT
CASSPGLITGELFF
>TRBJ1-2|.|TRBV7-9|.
TGTGCCAGCAGCTTCAAGGGTGTAGTCGGCTACACCTTC
CASSFKGVVGYTF
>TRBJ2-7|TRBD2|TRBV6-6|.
TGTGCCAGCAGGGTGGCGGGGGGCTCCTACGAGCAGTACTTC
CASRVAGGSYEQYF
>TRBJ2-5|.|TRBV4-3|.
TGCGCCAGCAGCCAATCGCTCCAAGAGACCCAGTACTTC
CASSQSLQETQYF
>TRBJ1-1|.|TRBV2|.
TGTGCCAGCAGTGAATTGGTTCGTTCGAACACTGAAGCTTTCTTT
CASSELVRSNTEAFF
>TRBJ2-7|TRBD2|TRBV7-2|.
TGTGCCAGCAGCTTAGTAGTAGCGGGGGGTGGCGAGCAGTACTTC
CASSLVVAGGGEQYF
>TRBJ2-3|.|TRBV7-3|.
TGTGCCAGCAGCGTTACCGGCGAGAATACGCAGTATTTT
CASSVTGENTQYF
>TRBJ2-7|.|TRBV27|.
TGTGCCAGCAGTCCTATTCCGGGGCTAGGCTACGAGCAGTACTTC
CASSPIPGLGYEQYF
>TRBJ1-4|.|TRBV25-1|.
TGTGCCAGCAGTTTCTTCGAAAAACTGTTTTTT
CASSFFEKLFF
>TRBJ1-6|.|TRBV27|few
TGTGCCAGCACCCCGGCGGGGAGCTCCTATAATTCACCCCTCCACTTT
CASTPAGSSYNSPLHF
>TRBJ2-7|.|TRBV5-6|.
TGTGCCAGCAGCTTGGTTGGGAGGAGCTCCTACGAGCAGTACTTC
CASSLVGRSSYEQYF
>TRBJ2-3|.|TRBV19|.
TGTGCCAGTATGGGGTCAATAGATACGCAGTATTTT
CASMGSIDTQYF
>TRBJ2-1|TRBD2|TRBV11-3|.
TGTGCCAGCAGCTTGAATAGCGGGGCTTACAATGAGCAGTTCTTC
CASSLNSGAYNEQFF
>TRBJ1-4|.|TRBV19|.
TGTGCCAGTAGTCTGCGGGCCTCACTTATAAATGAAAAACTGTTTTTT
CASSLRASLINEKLFF
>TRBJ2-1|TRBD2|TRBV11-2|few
TGTGCCAGCAGCACCTTGGGACTAGCGGGGGCCTGGGATGAGCAGTTCTTC
CASSTLGLAGAWDEQFF
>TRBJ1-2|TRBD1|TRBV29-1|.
TGCAGCGTTGAGGTCCGGGACAGTCTCATCCATGGCTACACCTTC
CSVEVRDSLIHGYTF
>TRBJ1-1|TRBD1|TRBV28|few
TGTGCCAGCAGTTCGGGACAGAGAAACACTGAAGCTTTCTTT
CASSSGQRNTEAFF
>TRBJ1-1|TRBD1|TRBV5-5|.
TGTGCCAGCAGCCGCGGGACAGGGCGGAATGCTGAAGCTTTCTTT
CASSRGTGRNAEAFF
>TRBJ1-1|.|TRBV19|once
TGTGCCAGTAGTAACCTTAAGAGGGAAGCTTTCTTT
CASSNLKREAFF
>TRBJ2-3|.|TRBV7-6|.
TGTGCCAGCAGCTTGAGGGGAGGCCCAGATACGCAGTATTTT
CASSLRGGPDTQYF
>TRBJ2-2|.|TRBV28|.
TGTGCCAGCACCTCTTTCGGCACCGGGGAGCTGTTTTTT
CASTSFGTGELFF